This TCR beta chain was documented in a study of T-cell memory formation after mild COVID-19. The sample holds a few counts of this clonotype. Its specificity is not known. TCRdb re-called the 5' RACE reads with MiXCR, one entry per CDR3 protein. The data hold about 340,000 distinct CDR3 sequences, with under 15% observed a single time. Study-level points and caveats: Contracting clones localized mainly to CM and EM when CD4+ and mainly to EMRA when CD8+. Cross-reactive memory appears to have joined, as suggested by some responding clones showing up in pre-infection memory.

The clonotype was recovered from a man younger than 30 who had mild COVID-19 (a few samples of this study predate the infection). Cell type and time point are not known. What was sequenced was PBMCs or a T cell subset sorted from them (not recorded which).

The CDR3 region has the DNA TGCGCCAACTCGGTCGGGACCTCCTACGAGCAGTACGTC. Residues: CANSVGTSYEQYV. The rearrangement uses TRBV5-1 and TRBJ2-7; D is possibly TRBD1 or TRBD2 (5 bases each). Germline V lookup: CDR1 SGHRS, CDR2 YFSETQ. The V end was cut by 9 bases, the J end by 0 bases, with 13 bases between. The CDR3 runs 13 residues.